The 10 T cell receptor beta chains listed next were all sequenced from one sample in a study of technical replicates of blood from several donors. The protocol was immunoSEQ multiplex PCR, while the TCRdb copy is restricted to in-frame clones and leaves out a portion. The sample has 60,000 to 65,000 clones, more than 75% seen once. What was sequenced was PBMCs. The receptor source for this set is a human donor in good health. Some clones in this sample may be carry-over from other donors' samples.

This chain uses TRBV4-2 with TRBJ2-1; weak D call: TRBD1 (6 bases). This CDR3 spans 14 amino acids. Germline CDR1 is LGHNA and CDR2 is YNFKEQ. V lost 0 bases and J 9 bases, leaving 12 bases between the germline ends. CDR3 region: CASSQEGRGGEQFF. CDR3 bases: TGTGCCAGCAGCCAAGAAGGCAGGGGTGGTGAGCAGTTCTTC.

This chain links TRBV19 with TRBJ2-7; no definite D call. Germline CDR1 is LNHDA and CDR2 is SQIVND (reference sequence). The V gene lost 3 bases and the J gene lost 2 bases, with 8 bases spanning the gap. The CDR3 consists of 13 residues. The CDR3 protein is CASSMTLTYEQYF. The CDR3 bases are TGTGCCAGTAGTATGACACTTACCTACGAGCAGTACTTC.

The V call is TRBV20-1, the J call TRBJ2-5, with unresolved D. The CDR3 sequence is 11 residues long. V lost 4 bases and J 5 bases, leaving 8 bases between the germline ends. Germline values: CDR1 DFQATT, CDR2 SNEGSKA (reference sequence). The CDR3 loop is CSAKTGETQYF. Written as DNA, the CDR3 is TGCAGTGCTAAGACCGGGGAGACCCAGTACTTC.

This chain links TRBV5-4 with TRBJ1-3; D gene uncertain. V was trimmed by 0 bases and J by 4 bases, leaving 11 bases between them. Germline loops: CDR1 SGHNT, CDR2 YYREEE (reference sequence). The CDR3 is 15 amino acids. CDR3 nucleotide sequence: TGTGCCAGCAGCTTGGACAGCAACTTAGGAAACACCATATATTTT. Its protein product is CASSLDSNLGNTIYF. The complete variable domain, with remaining parts taken from reference TRBV5-4 and TRBJ1-3, reads ETGVTQSPTHLIKTRGQQVTLRCSSQSGHNTVSWYQQALGQGPQFIFQYYREEENGRGNFPPRFSGLQFPNYSSELNVNALELDDSALYLCASSLDSNLGNTIYFGEGSWLTVV.

This rearrangement joins TRBV10-3 to TRBJ1-1; tentatively, D is TRBD1 (6 bases). Trimming shortened V by 8 bases and J by 7 bases, and 14 bases separated the two germline ends. CDR3 length: 12 residues. Germline assignment: CDR1 ENHRY and CDR2 SYGVKD. The CDR3 loop reads CAIGGGWVEAFF. The CDR3 bases are TGTGCCATCGGGGGCGGTTGGGTTGAAGCTTTCTTT.

CDR3: CASSEFTGGAAFF. DNA for the CDR3: TGTGCCAGCAGTGAATTTACGGGGGGCGCAGCTTTCTTT. This sequence joins TRBV25-1 and TRBJ1-1; possibly TRBD1 for D (6 bases). Germline CDR1 and CDR2: MGHDK and SYGVNS. Trimming took 1 base from V and 10 from J, leaving 13 bases between them. The CDR3 sequence is 13 residues long. Complete variable domain (other parts from reference TRBV25-1 and TRBJ1-1): EADIYQTPRYLVIGTGKKITLECSQTMGHDKMYWYQQDPGMELHLIHYSYGVNSTEKGDLSSESTVSRIRTEHFPLTLESARPSHTSQYLCASSEFTGGAAFFGQGTRLTVV.

The chain uses TRBV7-9 and TRBJ2-1; 10 bases match TRBD2. The V segment lost 5 bases and the J segment 8 bases; nucleotides outside the gene matches: 9. Germline V gives CDR1 SEHNR, CDR2 FQNEAQ (reference sequence). The CDR3 runs to 15 residues. The CDR3 DNA reads as TGTGCCAGCAGCGCTAGCGGGGGAAGCTTTGATGAGCAGTTCTTC. Its translation is CASSASGGSFDEQFF. Supplemented by reference TRBV7-9 and TRBJ2-1, the full variable domain reads DTGVSQNPRHKITKRGQNVTFRCDPISEHNRLYWYRQTLGQGPEFLTYFQNEAQLEKSRLLSDRFSAERPKGSFSTLEIQRTEQGDSAMYLCASSASGGSFDEQFFGPGTRLTVL.

The V call is TRBV25-1, the J call TRBJ1-2; 9 positions agree with TRBD1. After removal of 6 bases from V and 4 bases from J, the junction contained 9 bases not matched to a gene. CDR3 size: 15 residues. Germline CDR1 reads MGHDK; CDR2 reads SYGVNS. CDR3 sequence reads: CASRSQGAGGYGYTF. Here the CDR3 DNA reads TGTGCCAGCAGATCACAGGGGGCGGGTGGCTATGGCTACACCTTC.

This clone was counted ten times or more. The chain is built from TRBV13 and TRBJ2-7; 9 positions agree with TRBD1. Trimming cost V 4 bases and J 2 bases; bases outside gene matches: 9. CDR3 size: 16 residues. Germline CDR1 PRHDT, CDR2 FYEKMQ (reference sequence). CDR3 nucleotides: TGTGCCAGCAGCTCCTTGGCGGGACAGGGAACCTACGAGCAGTACTTC. It yields the protein CASSSLAGQGTYEQYF.

This chain joins TRBV19 and TRBJ2-5; 8 positions agree with TRBD2. V lost 5 bases and J lost 1; bases outside the gene matches: 9. CDR1 and CDR2 from the germline V gene are LNHDA and SQIVND (reference sequence). This CDR3 is built from 16 residues. The CDR3 protein is CASSGGAGGIQETQYF. The CDR3 coding sequence is TGTGCCAGTAGTGGAGGGGCGGGAGGAATCCAAGAGACCCAGTACTTC.